This is a list of T cell receptor beta chains from one sample in a study of T-cell memory formation after mild COVID-19. TCRdb independently ran MiXCR on the 5' RACE reads; one entry per CDR3 protein. The table lists some 270,000 distinct CDR3 sequences, roughly 14% of them singletons. Sequenced: PBMCs or a T cell subset sorted from them (not recorded which). These receptors were collected from an adult woman who had mild COVID-19 (a few samples of this study predate the infection). Cell type and time point are not known. Each CDR3 is given with its conserved first and last residue. D genes are given only for firm matches. Size values are once, few and many counts, or a class for expanded clones, and some rows have none.

>TRBJ2-1|TRBV7-2|many|.
CASSLGYNEQFF
TGTGCCAGCAGCTTGGGCTACAATGAGCAGTTCTTC
>TRBJ1-1|TRBV6-5|few|.
CASSYSISGGPMNTEAFF
TGTGCCAGCAGTTACTCGATCTCCGGGGGCCCCATGAACACTGAAGCTTTCTTT
>TRBJ2-2|TRBV30|few|TRBD1
CAWRKTDREIGELFF
TGTGCCTGGAGAAAAACGGACAGGGAAATCGGGGAGCTGTTTTTT
>TRBJ2-1|TRBV30|.|TRBD1
CAWRAGTGWNEQFF
TGTGCCTGGAGAGCCGGGACAGGGTGGAATGAGCAGTTCTTC
>TRBJ2-5|TRBV4-1|.|.
CASSQDNGEIKETQYF
TGCGCCAGCAGCCAAGACAACGGGGAAATAAAAGAGACCCAGTACTTC
>TRBJ2-6|TRBV15|few|.
CATSTYRSGANVLTF
TGTGCCACCAGCACCTACCGCTCTGGGGCCAACGTCCTGACTTTC
>TRBJ1-1|TRBV12-3/TRBV12-4|.|TRBD1
CASSEQGAYTEAFF
TGTGCCAGCAGTGAACAGGGGGCTTACACTGAAGCTTTCTTT
>TRBJ2-6|TRBV24-1|.|.
CATSDQGSGANVLTF
TGTGCCACCAGTGATCAAGGGTCTGGGGCCAACGTCCTGACTTTC
>TRBJ2-3|TRBV5-6|few|.
CASSPDSDTQYF
TGTGCCAGCAGCCCGGACAGTGATACGCAGTATTTT
>TRBJ2-7|TRBV12-3/TRBV12-4|once|.
CASSSTPHEQYF
TGTGCCAGCAGTTCTACCCCCCACGAGCAGTACTTC
>TRBJ1-1|TRBV7-9|few|.
CASSLSPKTDTEAFF
TGTGCCAGCAGCTTAAGTCCAAAGACAGACACTGAAGCTTTCTTT
>TRBJ2-7|TRBV24-1|.|.
CATSDPGSPQYF
TGTGCCACCAGTGACCCCGGGAGTCCGCAGTACTTC
>TRBJ1-2|TRBV24-1|.|.
CATSAPDGGGDYGYTF
TGTGCCACCAGTGCGCCGGATGGTGGGGGGGACTATGGCTACACCTTC
>TRBJ2-3|TRBV19|.|.
CASSIEGADTQYF
TGTGCCAGTAGTATTGAAGGAGCAGATACGCAGTATTTT
>TRBJ2-3|TRBV24-1|few|TRBD2
CATARASGGTDTQYF
TGTGCCACCGCCCGGGCTAGCGGGGGGACAGATACGCAGTATTTT
>TRBJ1-1|TRBV5-4|once|TRBD1
CASNPLTGGGTEAFF
TGTGCCAGCAACCCATTGACAGGGGGCGGCACTGAAGCTTTCTTT
>TRBJ2-7|TRBV12-3/TRBV12-4|few|.
CASRSTGRYYEQYF
TGTGCCAGCAGATCGACAGGACGATACTACGAGCAGTACTTC
>TRBJ2-3|TRBV18|.|.
CASSPRLGVDTQYF
TGTGCCAGCTCACCACGACTGGGGGTGGATACGCAGTATTTT
>TRBJ1-2|TRBV7-8|few|.
CASSVSQEGYTF
TGTGCCAGCAGCGTTAGCCAGGAGGGCTACACCTTC
>TRBJ2-2|TRBV30|few|TRBD2
CAWSLTGLAGGLKTGELFF
TGTGCCTGGAGTCTGACGGGACTAGCGGGGGGGCTCAAAACCGGGGAGCTGTTTTTT
>TRBJ2-4|TRBV24-1|.|.
CATSDLRDMVQYF
TGTGCCACCAGTGACCTCAGAGACATGGTTCAGTACTTC
>TRBJ2-3|TRBV5-1|.|.
CASSTQRDTQYF
TGCGCCAGCAGCACACAAAGAGATACGCAGTATTTT
>TRBJ2-2|TRBV12-3/TRBV12-4|few|.
CASRLGLRSSGELFF
TGTGCCAGCAGGCTTGGGTTGAGGAGTTCCGGGGAGCTGTTTTTT
>TRBJ2-7|TRBV19|few|.
CASSIEISYEQYF
TGTGCCAGTAGTATTGAGATCTCCTACGAGCAGTACTTC
>TRBJ2-1|TRBV20-1|many|TRBD2
CSARDWRKPTSGKSYNEQFF
TGCAGTGCTAGAGATTGGCGTAAACCGACTAGCGGGAAGTCCTACAATGAGCAGTTCTTC
>TRBJ2-7|TRBV6-5|few|.
CASSTFFGSRSYEQYF
TGTGCCAGCAGTACCTTTTTCGGGTCTCGCTCCTACGAGCAGTACTTC
>TRBJ2-1|TRBV5-1|.|.
CASSLGTGSEQFF
TGCGCCAGCAGCTTAGGGACGGGCAGTGAGCAGTTCTTC
>TRBJ2-3|TRBV7-9|many|TRBD2
CASSLSGGTDTQYF
TGTGCCAGCAGCCTTAGCGGGGGCACAGATACGCAGTATTTT
>TRBJ1-6|TRBV20-1|few|.
CSATPEGAYNSPLHF
TGCAGTGCTACCCCCGAGGGCGCCTATAATTCACCCCTCCACTTT
>TRBJ2-7|TRBV15|.|.
CATSRDRDNYEQYF
TGTGCCACCAGCAGAGACCGGGACAACTACGAGCAGTACTTC
>TRBJ2-3|TRBV5-1|.|.
CASSWAGSTLDTQYF
TGCGCCAGCAGTTGGGCGGGGTCCACCCTGGATACGCAGTATTTT
>TRBJ2-5|TRBV24-1|.|TRBD2
CATSSRDYSQETQYF
TGTGCCACCAGCTCCCGGGACTACTCCCAAGAGACCCAGTACTTC
>TRBJ1-5|TRBV6-2/TRBV6-3|.|TRBD1
CASSPPGQGRQPQHF
TGTGCCAGCAGTCCCCCGGGACAGGGCCGCCAGCCCCAGCATTTT
>TRBJ2-1|TRBV4-1|few|TRBD1
CASSRGTGGGNEQFF
TGCGCCAGCAGCCGAGGGACAGGGGGCGGGAATGAGCAGTTCTTC
>TRBJ1-1|TRBV12-3/TRBV12-4|.|TRBD1
CASSLGDRGAHTEAFF
TGTGCCAGCAGTTTAGGGGACAGGGGGGCTCACACTGAAGCTTTCTTT
>TRBJ1-3|TRBV5-1|few|.
CASSHQGGSSGNTIYF
TGCGCCAGCAGCCATCAAGGGGGTTCCTCTGGAAACACCATATATTTT
>TRBJ2-3|TRBV19|.|TRBD2
CASISRLAGGPGTDTQYF
TGTGCCAGTATTTCAAGACTAGCGGGGGGGCCTGGCACAGATACGCAGTATTTT
>TRBJ1-1|TRBV20-1|few|.
CSASSLWGITEAFF
TGCAGTGCTAGTTCTCTCTGGGGTATCACTGAAGCTTTCTTT
>TRBJ1-2|TRBV19|.|TRBD1
CASSRGTVFSYGYTF
TGTGCCAGTAGTAGGGGGACAGTCTTTTCCTATGGCTACACCTTC
>TRBJ2-7|TRBV6-5|many|.
CASSYSTQGRYEQYF
TGTGCCAGCAGTTACTCGACGCAGGGGAGGTACGAGCAGTACTTC
>TRBJ2-3|TRBV27|few|.
CASRRAVSTDTQYF
TGTGCCTCCCGACGGGCAGTTAGCACAGATACGCAGTATTTT
>TRBJ1-1|TRBV7-2|.|.
CASSLGGSGPEAFF
TGTGCCAGCAGCTTAGGAGGGTCAGGGCCTGAAGCTTTCTTT
>TRBJ2-2|TRBV7-8|few|.
CASSLVLGERSGELFF
TGTGCCAGCAGCTTAGTTTTAGGAGAGAGATCCGGGGAGCTGTTTTTT